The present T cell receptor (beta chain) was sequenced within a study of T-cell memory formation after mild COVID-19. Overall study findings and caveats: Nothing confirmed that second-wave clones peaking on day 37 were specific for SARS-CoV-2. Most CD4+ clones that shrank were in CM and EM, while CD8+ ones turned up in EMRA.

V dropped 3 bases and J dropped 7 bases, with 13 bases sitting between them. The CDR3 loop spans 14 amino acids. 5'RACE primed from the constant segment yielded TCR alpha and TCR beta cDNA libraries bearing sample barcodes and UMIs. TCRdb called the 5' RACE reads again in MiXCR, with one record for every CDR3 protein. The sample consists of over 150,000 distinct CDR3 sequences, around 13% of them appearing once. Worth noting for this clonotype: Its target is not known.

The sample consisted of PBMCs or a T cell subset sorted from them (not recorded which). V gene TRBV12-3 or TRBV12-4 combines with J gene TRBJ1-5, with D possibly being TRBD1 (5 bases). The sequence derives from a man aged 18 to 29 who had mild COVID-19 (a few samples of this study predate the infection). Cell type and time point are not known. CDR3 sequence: CASSFGRRGQPQHF. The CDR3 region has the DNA TGTGCCAGCAGTTTCGGACGGAGGGGACAGCCCCAGCATTTT.